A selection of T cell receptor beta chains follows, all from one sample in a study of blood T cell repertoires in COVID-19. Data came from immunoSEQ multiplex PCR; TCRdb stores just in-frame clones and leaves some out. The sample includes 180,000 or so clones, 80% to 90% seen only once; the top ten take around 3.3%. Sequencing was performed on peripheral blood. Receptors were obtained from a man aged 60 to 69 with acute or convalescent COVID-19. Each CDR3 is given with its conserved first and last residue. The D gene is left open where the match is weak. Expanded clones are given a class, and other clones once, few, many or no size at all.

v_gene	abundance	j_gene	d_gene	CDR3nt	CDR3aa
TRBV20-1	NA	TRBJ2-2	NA	TGCAGTGCTAGTCTTCACACCGGGGAGCTGTTTTTT	CSASLHTGELFF
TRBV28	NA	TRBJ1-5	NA	TGTGCCAGCAGTTCCCAGGGACTTCGGGGGCAGCCCCAGCATTTT	CASSSQGLRGQPQHF
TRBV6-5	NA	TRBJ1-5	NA	TGTGCCAGCAGTTACTCAGGGGGCAATCAGCCCCAGCATTTT	CASSYSGGNQPQHF
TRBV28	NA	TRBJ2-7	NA	TGTGCCAGCAGCCAGGGGTACGAGCAGTACTTC	CASSQGYEQYF
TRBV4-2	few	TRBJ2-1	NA	TGTGCCAGCAGCCAAGAGTGGACTTCGTACAATGAGCAGTTCTTC	CASSQEWTSYNEQFF
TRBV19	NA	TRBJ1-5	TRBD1	TGTGCCAGTAGTACCCAGGGGGCTCAGCCCCAGCATTTT	CASSTQGAQPQHF
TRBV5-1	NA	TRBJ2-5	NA	TGCGCCAGCAGCTTGGCGGTGGAAGAGACCCAGTACTTC	CASSLAVEETQYF
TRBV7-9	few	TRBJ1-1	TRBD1	TGTGCCAGCAGCGCGGACAGGGGAGAAGTTAAAGCTTTCTTT	CASSADRGEVKAFF
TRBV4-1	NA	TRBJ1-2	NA	TGCGCCAGCAGCCCACGTACAGGTTTCATCGGCTACACCTTC	CASSPRTGFIGYTF
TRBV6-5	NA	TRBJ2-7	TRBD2	TGTGCCAGCACCCCCGGGGGTAGCGGGAGGACCGAGCAGTACTTC	CASTPGGSGRTEQYF
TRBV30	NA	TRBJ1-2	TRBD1	TGTGCCTGGGACAGGGGGCAGGGTGGCTACACCTTC	CAWDRGQGGYTF
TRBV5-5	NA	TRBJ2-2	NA	TGTGCCAGCACCTTGATTCGGAACACCGGGGAGCTGTTTTTT	CASTLIRNTGELFF
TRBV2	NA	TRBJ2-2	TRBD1	TGTGCCAGCAGTTTTGACAGGGAAGTCACCGGGGAGCTGTTTTTT	CASSFDREVTGELFF
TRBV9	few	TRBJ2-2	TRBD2	TGTGCCAGCAGCGTAGGGCCTAGCGGGGAGAACACCGGGGAGCTGTTTTTT	CASSVGPSGENTGELFF
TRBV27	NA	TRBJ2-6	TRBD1	TGTGCCAGCAGTTCGGGACAGGGGAGAAGGGAAAGCTCTGGGGCCAACGTCCTGACTTTC	CASSSGQGRRESSGANVLTF
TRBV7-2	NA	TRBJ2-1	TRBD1	TGTGCCAGCAGGTACAGGACAGGGGGGAGCGAGCAGTTCTTC	CASRYRTGGSEQFF
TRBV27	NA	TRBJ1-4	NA	TGTGCCAGCCTTACCGGTCCCGTCGAACTGTTTTTT	CASLTGPVELFF
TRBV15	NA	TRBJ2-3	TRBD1	TGTGCCACCAGCACCAGGACAGGGGTCACAGATACGCAGTATTTT	CATSTRTGVTDTQYF
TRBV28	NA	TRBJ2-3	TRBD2	TGTGCCAGCAGTTTGGGACTAGCGGGAGTGGGGACAGATACGCAGTATTTT	CASSLGLAGVGTDTQYF
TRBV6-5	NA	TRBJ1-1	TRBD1	TGTGCCAGCACTGTGACAGGGGTCGGTGAAGCTTTCTTT	CASTVTGVGEAFF
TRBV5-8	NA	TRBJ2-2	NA	TGTGCCAGCAGCTTGGGGTTAGCGGCCGGGGAGCTGTTTTTT	CASSLGLAAGELFF
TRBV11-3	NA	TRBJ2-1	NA	TGTGCCAGCAGCCCCCAGACAGGCTACAATGAGCAGTTCTTC	CASSPQTGYNEQFF
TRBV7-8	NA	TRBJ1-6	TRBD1	TGTGCCAGCAGCTCTACAGGGGTATCACCCCTCCACTTT	CASSSTGVSPLHF
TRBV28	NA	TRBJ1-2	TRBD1	TGTGCCAGTTCCTCCGGGACAGCTAAGCCATATGGCTACACCTTC	CASSSGTAKPYGYTF
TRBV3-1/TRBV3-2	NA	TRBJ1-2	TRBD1	TGTGCCAGCAGCCCCAGGACAGGGGAGTGGGGCTACACCTTC	CASSPRTGEWGYTF
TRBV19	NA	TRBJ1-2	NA	TGTGCCAGTAGTATCGCCCCCCGGGACACCAGTGGATATGGCTACACCTTC	CASSIAPRDTSGYGYTF
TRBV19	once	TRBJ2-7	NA	TGTGCCAGTAGTATAGCCCTGGGGCAGGGGCCCCTTGGTTACGAGCAGTACTTC	CASSIALGQGPLGYEQYF
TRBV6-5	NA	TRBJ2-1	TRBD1	TGTGCCAGCAGTTCGGACAGGGTTGTTGAGCAGTTCTTC	CASSSDRVVEQFF
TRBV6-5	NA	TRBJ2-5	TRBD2	TGTGCCAGCAGTTACTCCGGGAGGTCTGAGACCCAGTACTTC	CASSYSGRSETQYF
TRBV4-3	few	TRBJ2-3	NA	TGCGCCAGCAGCCCAGGGCCCACAGATACGCAGTATTTT	CASSPGPTDTQYF
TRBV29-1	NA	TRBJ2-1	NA	TGCAGCGTTCTTGGGAGGGACACCGGCGGGTCCAATGAGCAGTTCTTC	CSVLGRDTGGSNEQFF
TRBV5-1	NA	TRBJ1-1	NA	TGCGCCAGCAGCTTGGAAGTTGGGCGTGGGACTGAAGCTTTCTTT	CASSLEVGRGTEAFF